This TCR beta chain was observed in a study of cytomegalovirus exposure and HLA in healthy donors. This clone turned up a few times. Losses at the gene ends were 5 bases for V and 1 base for J; bases not matched to a gene: 7. CDR1 and CDR2 from the germline V gene are MDHEN and SYDVKM. The CDR3 consists of 15 residues. PCR primers comprised 60 Vbeta and 13 Jbeta primers. Using immunoSEQ multiplex PCR, the repertoire was profiled, and TCRdb retains in-frame clones only, with some absent. The repertoire holds about 150,000 clones, with around 80% as singletons. The chain links TRBV28 to TRBJ1-1; 7 bases are shared with TRBD1. The specimen was PBMCs. This receptor was identified in a male donor in good health and CMV-seronegative. The CDR3 nucleotides are TGTGCCAGCAGTAACTTTCAGGGGGAGAACACTGAAGCTTTCTTT. Encoded protein: CASSNFQGENTEAFF.